This T cell receptor beta chain was identified during a study of cytomegalovirus exposure and HLA in healthy donors. Study in general: A data release that came early held 75 million to 85 million unique TCRs from HLA-typed donors. Findings of the study overall: The authors enumerated 150 to 200 TCR beta chains as linked to cytomegalovirus.

In the PCR, 60 Vbeta and 13 Jbeta primers were used. The data were produced by immunoSEQ multiplex PCR, yet TCRdb's version contains in-frame clones alone and is incomplete. The sample has about 280,000 clones, 85% to 90% seen once. Of note for this clone: Its target is unknown.

The CDR3 loop spans 14 amino acids. The germline V gene encodes CDR1 LNHDA and CDR2 SQIVND (reference sequence). V shed 5 bases and J shed 4 bases, with 14 bases lying between them. This receptor was identified in a young woman in good health and CMV-seronegative. The sequenced material came from PBMCs. The rearrangement uses TRBV19 and TRBJ1-2; no reliable D call. The CDR3 region is CASSPPGKVYGYTF. Here the CDR3 DNA reads TGTGCCAGTAGTCCTCCGGGAAAGGTCTATGGCTACACCTTC. Drawing the rest from reference TRBV19 and TRBJ1-2, the complete variable domain is DGGITQSPKYLFRKEGQNVTLSCEQNLNHDAMYWYRQDPGQGLRLIYYSQIVNDFQKGDIAEGYSVSREKKESFPLTVTSAQKNPTAFYLCASSPPGKVYGYTFGSGTRLTVV.